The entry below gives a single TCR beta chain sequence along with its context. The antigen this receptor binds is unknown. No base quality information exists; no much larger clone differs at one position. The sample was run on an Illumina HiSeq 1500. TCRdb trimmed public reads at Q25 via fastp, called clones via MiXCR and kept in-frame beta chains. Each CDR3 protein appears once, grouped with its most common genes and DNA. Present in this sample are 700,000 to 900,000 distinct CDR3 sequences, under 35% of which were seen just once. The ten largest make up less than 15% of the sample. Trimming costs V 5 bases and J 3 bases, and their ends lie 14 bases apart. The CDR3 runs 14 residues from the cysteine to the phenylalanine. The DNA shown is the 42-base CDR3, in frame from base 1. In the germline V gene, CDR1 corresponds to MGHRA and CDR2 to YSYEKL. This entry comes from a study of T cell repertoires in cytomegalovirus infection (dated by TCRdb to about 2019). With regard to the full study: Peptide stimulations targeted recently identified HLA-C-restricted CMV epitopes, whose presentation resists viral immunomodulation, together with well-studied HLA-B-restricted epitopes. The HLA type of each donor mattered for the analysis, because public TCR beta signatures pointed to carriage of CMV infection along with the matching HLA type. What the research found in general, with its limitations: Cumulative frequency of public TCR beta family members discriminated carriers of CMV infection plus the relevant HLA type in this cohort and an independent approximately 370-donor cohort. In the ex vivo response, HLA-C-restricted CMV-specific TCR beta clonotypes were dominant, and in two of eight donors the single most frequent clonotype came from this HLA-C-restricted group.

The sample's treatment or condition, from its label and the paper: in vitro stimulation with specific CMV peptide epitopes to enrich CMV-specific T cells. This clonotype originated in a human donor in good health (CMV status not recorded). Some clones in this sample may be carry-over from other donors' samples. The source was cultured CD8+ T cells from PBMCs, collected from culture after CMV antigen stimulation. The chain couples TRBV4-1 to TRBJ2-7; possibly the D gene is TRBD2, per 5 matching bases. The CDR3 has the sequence CASSERIVDYEQYF. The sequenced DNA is TGCGCCAGCAGCGAGCGGATAGTCGACTACGAGCAGTACTTC.